This note documents a single TCR beta chain sequence. J lost 3 bases, V lost 4 bases, and 8 bases had no gene match. The CDR3 has 16 amino acids. The germline V gene has CDR1 SGHAT and CDR2 FQNNGV. Clones were read by immunoSEQ multiplex PCR, and TCRdb kept only the in-frame ones, dropping some. Seen here are about 480,000 clones, 70% to 90% observed once, and the top ten hold 1.5% to 2%. These data belong to a study of blood T cell repertoires in COVID-19. The wider study: The origin of the acute and convalescent COVID-19 samples was the United States, Italy and Spain.

Grouping used clinical history reported by participants in a survey and questionnaire. The receptor's source is a woman between 35 and 50 years old who had recovered from COVID-19. Sequencing was done on a sample of PBMCs or T cells enriched from blood (not recorded which). This rearrangement joins TRBV11-2 to TRBJ1-2; TRBD1 matches at 10 bases. Written as DNA, the CDR3 is TGTGCCAGCAGCTCACCGGGACAGGGGAAGTACTATGGCTACACCTTC. Encoded protein: CASSSPGQGKYYGYTF.